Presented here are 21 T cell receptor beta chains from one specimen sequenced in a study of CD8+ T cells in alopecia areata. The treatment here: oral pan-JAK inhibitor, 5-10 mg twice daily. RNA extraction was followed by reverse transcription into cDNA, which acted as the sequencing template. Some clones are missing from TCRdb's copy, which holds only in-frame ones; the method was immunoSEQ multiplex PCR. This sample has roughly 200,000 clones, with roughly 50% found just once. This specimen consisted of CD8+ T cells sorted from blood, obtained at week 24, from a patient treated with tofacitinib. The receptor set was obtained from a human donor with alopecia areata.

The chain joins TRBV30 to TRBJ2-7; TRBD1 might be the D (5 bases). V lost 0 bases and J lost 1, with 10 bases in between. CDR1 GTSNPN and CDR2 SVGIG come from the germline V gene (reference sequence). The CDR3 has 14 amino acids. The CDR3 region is CAWSVRGSSYEQYF. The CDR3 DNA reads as TGTGCCTGGAGTGTAAGGGGATCGTCCTACGAGCAGTACTTC.

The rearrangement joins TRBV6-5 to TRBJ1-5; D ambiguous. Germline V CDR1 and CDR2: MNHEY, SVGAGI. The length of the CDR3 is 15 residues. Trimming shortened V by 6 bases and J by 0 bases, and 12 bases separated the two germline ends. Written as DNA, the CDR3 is TGTGCCAGCAGCCCTATTCGGGTTAGCAATCAGCCCCAGCATTTT. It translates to CASSPIRVSNQPQHF.

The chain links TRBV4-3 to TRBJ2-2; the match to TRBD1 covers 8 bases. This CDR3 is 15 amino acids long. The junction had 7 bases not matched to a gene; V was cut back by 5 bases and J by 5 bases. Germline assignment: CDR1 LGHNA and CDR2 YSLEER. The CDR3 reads CASSETGVVTGELFF. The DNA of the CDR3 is TGCGCCAGCAGCGAGACAGGGGTAGTGACCGGGGAGCTGTTTTTT.

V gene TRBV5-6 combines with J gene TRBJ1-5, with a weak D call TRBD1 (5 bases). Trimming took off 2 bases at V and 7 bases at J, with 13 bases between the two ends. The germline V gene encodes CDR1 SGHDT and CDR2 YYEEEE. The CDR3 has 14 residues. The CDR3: CASSLGVAGQPQHF. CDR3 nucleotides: TGTGCCAGCAGCTTAGGGGTGGCCGGACAGCCCCAGCATTTT.

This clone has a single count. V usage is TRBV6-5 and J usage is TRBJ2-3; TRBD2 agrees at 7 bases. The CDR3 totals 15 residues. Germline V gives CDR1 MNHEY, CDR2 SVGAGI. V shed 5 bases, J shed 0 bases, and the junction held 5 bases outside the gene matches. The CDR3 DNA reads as TGTGCCAGCAGTCCCGAAGCGGGGAGCACAGATACGCAGTATTTT. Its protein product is CASSPEAGSTDTQYF.

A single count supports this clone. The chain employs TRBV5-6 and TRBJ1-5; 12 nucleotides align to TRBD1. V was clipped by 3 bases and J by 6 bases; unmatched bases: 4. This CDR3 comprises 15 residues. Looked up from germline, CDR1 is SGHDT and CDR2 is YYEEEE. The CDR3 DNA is TGTGCCAGCAGCTCCGGGACAGGGGGCAGTCAGCCCCAGCATTTT. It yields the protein CASSSGTGGSQPQHF. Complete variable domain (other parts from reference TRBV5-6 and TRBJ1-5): DAGVTQSPTHLIKTRGQQVTLRCSPKSGHDTVSWYQQALGQGPQFIFQYYEEEERQRGNFPDRFSGHQFPNYSSELNVNALLLGDSALYLCASSSGTGGSQPQHFGDGTRLSIL.

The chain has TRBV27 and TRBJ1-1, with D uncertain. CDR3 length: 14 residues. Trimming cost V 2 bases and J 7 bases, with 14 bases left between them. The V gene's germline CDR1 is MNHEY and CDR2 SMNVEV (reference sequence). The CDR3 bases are TGTGCCAGCAGTTTAGGGCGAAGTGACGGTGAAGCTTTCTTT. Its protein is CASSLGRSDGEAFF.

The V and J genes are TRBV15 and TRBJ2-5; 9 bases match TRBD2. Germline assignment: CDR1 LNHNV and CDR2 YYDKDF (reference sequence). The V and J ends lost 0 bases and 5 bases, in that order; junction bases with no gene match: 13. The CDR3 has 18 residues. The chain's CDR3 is CATSRDRYSGGPEETQYF. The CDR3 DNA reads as TGTGCCACCAGCAGAGATCGGTACAGCGGGGGGCCGGAGGAGACCCAGTACTTC.

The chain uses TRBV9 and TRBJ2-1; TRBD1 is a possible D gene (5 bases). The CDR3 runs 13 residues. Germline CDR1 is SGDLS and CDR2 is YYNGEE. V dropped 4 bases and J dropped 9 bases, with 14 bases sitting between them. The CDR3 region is CASSPLVGAEQFF. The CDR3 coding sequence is TGTGCCAGCAGCCCCCTTGTTGGGGCTGAGCAGTTCTTC.

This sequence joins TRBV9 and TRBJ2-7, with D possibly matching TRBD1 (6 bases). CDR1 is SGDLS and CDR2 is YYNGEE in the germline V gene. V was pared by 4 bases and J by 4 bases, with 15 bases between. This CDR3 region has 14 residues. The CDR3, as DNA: TGTGCCAGCAGCCCGTCAGGGGTAGTTTACGAGCAGTACTTC. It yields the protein CASSPSGVVYEQYF.

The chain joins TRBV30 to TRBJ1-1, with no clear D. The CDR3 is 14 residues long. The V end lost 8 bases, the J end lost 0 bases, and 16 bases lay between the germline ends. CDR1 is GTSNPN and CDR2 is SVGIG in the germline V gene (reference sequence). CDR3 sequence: CALGEGSMNTEAFF. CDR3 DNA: TGTGCCCTTGGGGAGGGATCGATGAACACTGAAGCTTTCTTT.

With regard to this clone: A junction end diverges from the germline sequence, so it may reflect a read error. The CDR3 coding sequence is TGCAGCGTTGGGCAGGGGGGGGTCTTT. This sequence encodes CSVGQGGVF. The chain carries TRBV29-1 and TRBJ1-1; 7 bases are a match to TRBD1. The germline gives CDR1 SQVTM, CDR2 ANQGSEA. This CDR3 has 9 amino acids.

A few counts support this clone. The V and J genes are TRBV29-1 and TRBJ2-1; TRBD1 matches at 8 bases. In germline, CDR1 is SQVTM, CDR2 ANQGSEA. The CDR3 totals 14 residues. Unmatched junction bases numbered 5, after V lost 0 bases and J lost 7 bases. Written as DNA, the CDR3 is TGCAGCGTTGAAGAGGGGACAGGTGGAAATGAGCAGTTCTTC. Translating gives CSVEEGTGGNEQFF.

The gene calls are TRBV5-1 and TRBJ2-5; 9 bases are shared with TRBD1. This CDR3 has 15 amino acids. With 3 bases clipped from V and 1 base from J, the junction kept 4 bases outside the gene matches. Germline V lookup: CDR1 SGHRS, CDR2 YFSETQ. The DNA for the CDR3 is TGCGCCAGCAGCTCGGGACAGGGCGGCCAAGAGACCCAGTACTTC. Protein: CASSSGQGGQETQYF.

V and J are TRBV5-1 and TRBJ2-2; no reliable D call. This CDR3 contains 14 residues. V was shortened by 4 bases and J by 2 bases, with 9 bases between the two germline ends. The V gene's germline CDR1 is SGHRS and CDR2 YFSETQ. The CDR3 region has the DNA TGCGCCAGCAGCGAAGTAGGTAACACCGGGGAGCTGTTTTTT. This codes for CASSEVGNTGELFF.

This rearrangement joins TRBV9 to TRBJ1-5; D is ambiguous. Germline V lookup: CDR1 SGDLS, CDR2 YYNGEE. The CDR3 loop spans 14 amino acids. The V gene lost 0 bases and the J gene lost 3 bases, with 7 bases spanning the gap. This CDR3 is CASSVGRVNQPQHF. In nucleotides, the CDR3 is TGTGCCAGCAGCGTAGGACGGGTCAATCAGCCCCAGCATTTT.

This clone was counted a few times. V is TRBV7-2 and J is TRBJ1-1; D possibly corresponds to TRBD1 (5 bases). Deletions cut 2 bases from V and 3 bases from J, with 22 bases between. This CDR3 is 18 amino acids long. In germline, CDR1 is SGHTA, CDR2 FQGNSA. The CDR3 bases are TGTGCCAGCAGCTTAAGGGCAGGGTACACGAGAAGGGACACTGAAGCTTTCTTT. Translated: CASSLRAGYTRRDTEAFF. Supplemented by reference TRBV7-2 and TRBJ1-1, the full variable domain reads GAGVSQSPSNKVTEKGKDVELRCDPISGHTALYWYRQSLGQGLEFLIYFQGNSAPDKSGLPSDRFSAERTGGSVSTLTIQRTQQEDSAVYLCASSLRAGYTRRDTEAFFGQGTRLTVV.

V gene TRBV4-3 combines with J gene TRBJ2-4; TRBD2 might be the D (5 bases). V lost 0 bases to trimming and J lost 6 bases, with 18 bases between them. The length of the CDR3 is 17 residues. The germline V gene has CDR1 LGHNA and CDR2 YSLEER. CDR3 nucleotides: TGCGCCAGCAGCCAAGATGTTCGCATGGGAGTCGGAAACATTCAGTACTTC. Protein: CASSQDVRMGVGNIQYF.

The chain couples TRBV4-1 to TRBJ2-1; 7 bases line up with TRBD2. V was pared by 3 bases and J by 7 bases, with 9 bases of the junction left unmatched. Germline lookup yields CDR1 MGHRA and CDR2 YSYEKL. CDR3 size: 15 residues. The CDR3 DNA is TGCGCCAGCAGCCACCGGGGGGAGGGGAGGAATGAGCAGTTCTTC. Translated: CASSHRGEGRNEQFF.

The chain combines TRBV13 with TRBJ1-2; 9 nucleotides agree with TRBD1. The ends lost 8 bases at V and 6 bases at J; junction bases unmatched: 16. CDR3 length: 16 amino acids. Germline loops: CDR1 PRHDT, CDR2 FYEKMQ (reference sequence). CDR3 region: CASQFAGTGILDGYTF. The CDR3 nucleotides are TGTGCCAGCCAATTTGCCGGGACAGGGATCTTGGATGGCTACACCTTC.

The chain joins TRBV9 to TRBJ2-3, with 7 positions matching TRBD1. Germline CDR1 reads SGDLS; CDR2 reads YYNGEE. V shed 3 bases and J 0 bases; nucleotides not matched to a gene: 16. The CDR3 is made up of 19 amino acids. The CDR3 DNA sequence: TGTGCCAGCAGCGCTTCTCCCGCGGACAGGACCCATAGCACAGATACGCAGTATTTT. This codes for CASSASPADRTHSTDTQYF.